These 32 T cell receptor beta chains share one sample of origin, sequenced in a study of cytomegalovirus exposure and HLA in healthy donors. The assay was immunoSEQ multiplex PCR, and TCRdb's table has in-frame clones only and misses some. Among roughly 50,000 clones, more than 75% were seen once, and the ten largest hold approximately 1%. Sequencing was done on a sample of PBMCs. These receptors came from a man aged 18 to 35 in good health and CMV-seronegative.

The chain carries TRBV27 and TRBJ2-3; maybe TRBD2 (5 bases). The V gene's germline CDR1 is MNHEY and CDR2 SMNVEV (reference sequence). The CDR3 consists of 16 residues. Deletions cut 3 bases from V and 6 bases from J, with 19 bases between. The CDR3 DNA sequence: TGTGCCAGCAGTTTTTTCGGTGGCGGACTCGCGGATACGCAGTATTTT. Translated: CASSFFGGGLADTQYF.

In nucleotides, the CDR3 is TGTGCCTGGAGTGGGGGGGGCAGGAGCTCCTACGAGCAGTACTTC. It encodes CAWSGGGRSSYEQYF. The chain couples TRBV30 to TRBJ2-7; maybe TRBD2 (7 bases). The CDR3 is made up of 15 amino acids. Germline CDR1 GTSNPN, CDR2 SVGIG (reference sequence). V was trimmed by 1 base and J by 0 bases, leaving 13 bases between them.

The J gene is TRBJ2-5, the V gene TRBV6-6, with D perhaps matching TRBD1 (6 bases). V lost 2 bases to trimming and J lost 5 bases, with 18 bases between them. This CDR3 region has 16 residues. In germline, CDR1 is MNHNY, CDR2 SVGAGI (reference sequence). DNA of the CDR3: TGTGCCAGCAGTTACCGCGACCGGGACATCCAGGAGACCCAGTACTTC. Its protein product is CASSYRDRDIQETQYF.

The chain couples TRBV10-3 to TRBJ1-2; TRBD1 matches 8 bases. Germline-derived CDR1 and CDR2 are ENHRY and SYGVKD. After removal of 4 bases from V and 3 bases from J, the junction contained 1 base not matched to a gene. The CDR3 loop spans 13 amino acids. The CDR3 DNA sequence: TGTGCCATCAGTGCAGGGGGCGACTATGGCTACACCTTC. Its protein product is CAISAGGDYGYTF.

By sample fraction, this clone is medium-sized. The chain is built from TRBV6-4 and TRBJ2-2, with D possibly matching TRBD2 (6 bases). The CDR3 has 15 amino acids. CDR1 is MRHNA and CDR2 is SNTAGT in the germline V gene. V lost 4 bases and J 7 bases, leaving 16 bases between the germline ends. The CDR3 region has the DNA TGTGCCAGCAGTGCCCTCACGCCCGGGAGCGGGGAGCTGTTTTTT. It translates to CASSALTPGSGELFF.

V usage is TRBV7-2 and J usage is TRBJ2-1, with 11 positions matching TRBD2. The V and J ends lost 4 bases and 10 bases, in that order; junction bases with no gene match: 6. This CDR3 region has 14 residues. The germline V gene encodes CDR1 SGHTA and CDR2 FQGNSA. The DNA for the CDR3 is TGTGCCAGCAGCTCATCTAGCGGGAGGTGGGAGCAGTTCTTC. Its translation is CASSSSSGRWEQFF.

The chain links TRBV11-1 to TRBJ2-3, with 8 bases identical to TRBD2. Germline CDR1 and CDR2: SGHAT and FQDESV (reference sequence). With V trimmed by 7 bases and J by 3 bases, 3 bases remained unmatched. The length of the CDR3 is 13 residues. The CDR3 sequence is CASNRLATDTQYF. As DNA, the CDR3 is TGTGCCAGCAACAGACTAGCGACAGATACGCAGTATTTT.

This chain links TRBV30 with TRBJ1-5; 7 nucleotides match TRBD1. Unmatched junction bases numbered 4, after V lost 1 base and J lost 1 base. This CDR3 has 15 amino acids. CDR1 is GTSNPN, CDR2 SVGIG, per germline (reference sequence). CDR3 in amino acids: CAWSDAGGSNQPQHF. The CDR3 bases are TGTGCCTGGAGTGACGCAGGGGGAAGCAATCAGCCCCAGCATTTT.

This chain links TRBV7-9 with TRBJ1-1; 9 nucleotides match TRBD1. The CDR3 loop spans 14 amino acids. Germline loops: CDR1 SEHNR, CDR2 FQNEAQ (reference sequence). V gave up 5 bases and J gave up 7 bases; unmatched junction bases: 8. The CDR3 spells CASSQGQGGLEAFF. CDR3 sequence (DNA): TGTGCCAGCAGCCAGGGACAGGGCGGACTTGAAGCTTTCTTT.

The chain carries TRBV2 and TRBJ1-1; no reliable D call. Germline CDR1 SNHLY, CDR2 FYNNEI. V lost 2 bases and J 3 bases, leaving 10 bases between the germline ends. The CDR3 is made up of 14 amino acids. CDR3 protein: CASSEYHGDTEAFF. CDR3 DNA: TGTGCCAGCAGTGAATATCACGGTGACACTGAAGCTTTCTTT.

The gene calls are TRBV7-6 and TRBJ2-7; possible D gene TRBD1, 5 bases. CDR3 length: 12 residues. Germline loops: CDR1 SGHVS, CDR2 FNYEAQ. Trimming took off 4 bases at V and 6 bases at J, with 10 bases between the two ends. The DNA of the CDR3 is TGTGCCAGCAGCTCTAGGACATCCGAGCAGTACTTC. It translates to CASSSRTSEQYF.

V usage is TRBV29-1 and J usage is TRBJ2-1, with a weak D call TRBD1 (6 bases). The CDR3 extends over 13 amino acids. The V end was cut by 7 bases, the J end by 7 bases, with 17 bases between. Germline CDR1 SQVTM, CDR2 ANQGSEA. CDR3: CSASETGLNEQFF. CDR3 nucleotide sequence: TGCAGCGCATCAGAAACAGGGCTGAATGAGCAGTTCTTC.

The chain joins TRBV6-1 to TRBJ2-7, with 8 positions matching TRBD1. Germline CDR1 reads MNHNS; CDR2 reads SASEGT. CDR3 length: 15 amino acids. Trimming took 9 bases from V and 5 from J; bases not matched to a gene: 15. CDR3 nucleotide sequence: TGTGCCAGTGGAATTGGCGGACAGGGATCCGACGAGCAGTACTTC. It translates to CASGIGGQGSDEQYF.

V is TRBV27 and J is TRBJ2-3; 9 bases fit TRBD1. Germline V lookup: CDR1 MNHEY, CDR2 SMNVEV (reference sequence). The CDR3 is made up of 16 amino acids. V dropped 2 bases and J dropped 3; count of bases not matched to a gene: 6. CDR3 in amino acids: CASSLLGTGWTDTQYF. DNA for the CDR3: TGTGCCAGCAGTTTACTAGGGACAGGGTGGACAGATACGCAGTATTTT.

The chain links TRBV6-5 to TRBJ2-7, with D uncertain. V dropped 6 bases and J dropped 8 bases, with 17 bases sitting between them. Germline lookup yields CDR1 MNHEY and CDR2 SVGAGI. The CDR3 length is 13 residues. In DNA, the CDR3 is TGTGCCAGCAGCCCGACCCGCCAGGAACAGCAGTACTTC. Translated, it gives CASSPTRQEQQYF.

CDR3 bases: TGTGCCAGCAGTGGCCTAGCGGGGATCAACACCGGGGAGCTGTTTTTT. This codes for CASSGLAGINTGELFF. This sequence joins TRBV6-1 and TRBJ2-2; 9 positions agree with TRBD2. Germline V gene lookup returns CDR1 MNHNS and CDR2 SASEGT. This CDR3 spans 16 amino acids. Germline trimming cut 4 bases from V and 2 bases from J; bases unmatched to any gene: 5.

The chain combines TRBV10-2 with TRBJ1-1; the D gene is possibly TRBD1 (5 bases). The CDR3 length is 14 residues. V dropped 3 bases and J dropped 1 base, with 9 bases sitting between them. The V gene's germline CDR1 is WSHSY and CDR2 SAAADI. Written as DNA, the CDR3 is TGCGCCAGCAGTGACCCTGACAGGAACACTGAAGCTTTCTTT. It encodes CASSDPDRNTEAFF.

V gene TRBV4-3 combines with J gene TRBJ2-1, with 15 bases fitting TRBD2. Germline V lookup: CDR1 LGHNA, CDR2 YSLEER. The CDR3 sequence is 17 residues long. V shed 6 bases, J shed 2 bases, and the junction held 5 bases outside the gene matches. The CDR3 spells CASSRTSGRGPYNEQFF. The CDR3 nucleotides are TGCGCCAGCAGTCGGACTAGCGGGAGGGGGCCCTACAATGAGCAGTTCTTC.

Comments on this clone: A junction boundary mismatches the germline segment, possibly from a read error. The gene calls are TRBV7-9 and TRBJ2-7, with TRBD2 as a possible D gene (6 bases). The CDR3 loop spans 16 amino acids. Germline assignment: CDR1 SEHNR and CDR2 FQNEAQ (reference sequence). The CDR3, as DNA: TGTGCCAGCAGCTTAGCGGGAGGACCTAACTCCCACGAGCAGTACTTC. This translates into CASSLAGGPNSHEQYF.

The J gene is TRBJ2-1, the V gene TRBV28; 7 nucleotides align to TRBD1. CDR1 is MDHEN, CDR2 SYDVKM, per germline. The CDR3 length is 13 residues. Losses at the gene ends were 10 bases for V and 6 bases for J; bases not matched to a gene: 9. CDR3 region: CATRAAGGNEQFF. The DNA of the CDR3 is TGTGCCACCAGGGCGGCAGGGGGCAATGAGCAGTTCTTC.

This sequence joins TRBV7-2 and TRBJ2-1; 13 bases align to TRBD2. This CDR3 has 15 amino acids. J gave up 8 bases and V 4 bases, and 5 bases lay outside the gene matches. Germline V gene sequence: CDR1 SGHTA, CDR2 FQGNSA. Here the CDR3 reads CASSYGLAGAYEQFF. The CDR3 coding sequence is TGTGCCAGCAGCTATGGACTAGCGGGAGCCTATGAGCAGTTCTTC.

In this sample, this clone turned up once. The chain joins TRBV5-5 to TRBJ1-1, with D uncertain. V was shortened by 4 bases and J by 0 bases, with 7 bases between the two germline ends. Germline V gene data show CDR1 as SGHKS and CDR2 as YYEKEE (reference sequence). The CDR3 covers 13 residues. In nucleotides, the CDR3 is TGTGCCAGCAGCGTTCAGGTGAACACTGAAGCTTTCTTT. Its protein product is CASSVQVNTEAFF.

V usage is TRBV27 and J usage is TRBJ2-7; D gene uncertain. The V end lost 5 bases, the J end lost 2 bases, and 7 bases lay between the germline ends. CDR1 and CDR2 from the germline V gene are MNHEY and SMNVEV (reference sequence). CDR3 length: 12 residues. Here the CDR3 DNA reads TGTGCCAGCAGTCCAACACCCTACGAGCAGTACTTC. This gives the protein CASSPTPYEQYF.

V usage is TRBV6-5 and J usage is TRBJ1-1, with a possible D match to TRBD1 (6 bases). The CDR3 is made up of 13 amino acids. V lost 6 bases and J lost 3, with 11 bases in between. Germline V gene sequence: CDR1 MNHEY, CDR2 SVGAGI. The CDR3 reads CASSLDRDTEAFF. CDR3 in DNA: TGTGCCAGCAGCCTGGACAGAGACACTGAAGCTTTCTTT.

This chain joins TRBV7-6 and TRBJ2-2, with a weak D call TRBD2 (6 bases). The ends were cut back, 6 bases at V and 0 bases at J, with 8 bases in the middle. Per the germline V gene, CDR1 is SGHVS and CDR2 is FNYEAQ. The CDR3 extends over 14 amino acids. CDR3 region: CASSSGANTGELFF. CDR3 nucleotide sequence: TGTGCCAGCAGTAGCGGTGCGAACACCGGGGAGCTGTTTTTT.

V usage is TRBV6-1 and J usage is TRBJ1-5, with 8 bases aligning to TRBD1. V shed 8 bases and J 5 bases; nucleotides not matched to a gene: 5. Germline V gives CDR1 MNHNS, CDR2 SASEGT. The CDR3 contains 13 residues. The CDR3 reads CASSGQEDQPQHF. The CDR3 DNA sequence: TGTGCCAGCTCGGGACAGGAGGATCAGCCCCAGCATTTT.

J is TRBJ2-5 and V is TRBV7-2, with D unresolved. The CDR3 totals 11 residues. Germline CDR1 reads SGHTA; CDR2 reads FQGNSA. Trimming removed 4 bases at V and 7 bases at J, with 7 bases between. CDR3 DNA: TGTGCCAGCAGCTCCCCGGGGACCCAGTACTTC. This gives the protein CASSSPGTQYF.

CDR3 sequence reads: CASSRLAGEREQFF. Here the CDR3 DNA reads TGTGCCAGTAGTCGCCTAGCGGGAGAAAGGGAGCAGTTCTTC. The chain carries TRBV19 and TRBJ2-1, with 10 positions matching TRBD2. The CDR3 length is 14 residues. The V gene's germline CDR1 is LNHDA and CDR2 SQIVND (reference sequence). V was pared by 5 bases and J by 10 bases, with 8 bases of the junction left unmatched.

The chain combines TRBV5-6 with TRBJ2-7, with TRBD1 identical over 8 bases. Trimming took 4 bases from V and 4 from J; bases not matched to a gene: 4. Germline V lookup: CDR1 SGHDT, CDR2 YYEEEE. CDR3 length: 13 residues. The DNA of the CDR3 is TGTGCCAGCAGCCTAAGGGACAGGTACGAGCAGTACTTC. Translated: CASSLRDRYEQYF.

This chain links TRBV6-6 with TRBJ1-1, with 7 bases identical to TRBD1. CDR1 and CDR2 from the germline V gene are MNHNY and SVGAGI (reference sequence). This CDR3 is 14 amino acids long. After removal of 4 bases from V and 1 base from J, the junction contained 3 bases not matched to a gene. Here the CDR3 DNA reads TGTGCCAGCAGTTGGACAGGTGGGAACACTGAAGCTTTCTTT. Amino acids: CASSWTGGNTEAFF.

The chain employs TRBV28 and TRBJ2-7; 8 nucleotides line up with TRBD1. CDR3 length: 14 residues. From germline, CDR1 is MDHEN and CDR2 SYDVKM. J lost 0 bases, V lost 4 bases, and 2 bases had no gene match. The CDR3: CASSWDRFSYEQYF. The CDR3 DNA sequence: TGTGCCAGCAGTTGGGACAGGTTCTCCTACGAGCAGTACTTC.

This clone was observed once. The chain recombines TRBV6-6 with TRBJ1-2; 8 bases agree with TRBD1. Germline-derived CDR1 and CDR2 are MNHNY and SVGAGI (reference sequence). J gave up 8 bases and V 10 bases, and 12 bases lay outside the gene matches. CDR3 size: 13 residues. Written as DNA, the CDR3 is TGTGCCACTAGATCAGGGGGCGCGTGGGGCTACACCTTC. It is translated as CATRSGGAWGYTF.